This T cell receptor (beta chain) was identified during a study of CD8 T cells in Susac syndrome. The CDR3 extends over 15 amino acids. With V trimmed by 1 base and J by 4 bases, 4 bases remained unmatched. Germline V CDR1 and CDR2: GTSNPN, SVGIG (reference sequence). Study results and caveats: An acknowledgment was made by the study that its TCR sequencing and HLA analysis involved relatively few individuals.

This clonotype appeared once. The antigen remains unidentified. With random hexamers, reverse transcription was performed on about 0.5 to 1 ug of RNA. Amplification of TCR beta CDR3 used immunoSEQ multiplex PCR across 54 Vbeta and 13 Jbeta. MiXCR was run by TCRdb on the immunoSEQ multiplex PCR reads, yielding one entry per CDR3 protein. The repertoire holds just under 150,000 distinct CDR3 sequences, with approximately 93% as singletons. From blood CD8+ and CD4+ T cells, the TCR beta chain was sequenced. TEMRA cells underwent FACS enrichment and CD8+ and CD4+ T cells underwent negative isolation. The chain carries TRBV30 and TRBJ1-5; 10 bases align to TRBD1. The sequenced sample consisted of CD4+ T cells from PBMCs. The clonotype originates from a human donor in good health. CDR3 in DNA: TGTGCCTGGAGTGGGGGACAGGGGTTTAATCAGCCCCAGCATTTT. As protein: CAWSGGQGFNQPQHF.